A single sample is the source of the 19 T cell receptor beta chains below, sequenced in a study of control samples from healthy donors and cancer patients. The protocol was immunoSEQ multiplex PCR, while the TCRdb copy is restricted to in-frame clones and leaves out a portion. The table records over 100,000 clones, approximately 90% of them present only once. Sequencing used blood. These TCRs come from a woman between 45 and 65 years old in good health.

The V and J genes are TRBV5-1 and TRBJ2-1, with 11 bases matching TRBD2. V gave up 4 bases and J gave up 7 bases; unmatched junction bases: 13. CDR3 length: 17 amino acids. CDR1 and CDR2 from the germline V gene are SGHRS and YFSETQ. The CDR3 reads CASSPTSGTSGINEQFF. Here the CDR3 DNA reads TGCGCCAGCAGCCCAACCTCTGGGACTAGCGGAATAAATGAGCAGTTCTTC.

The V and J genes are TRBV5-4 and TRBJ2-7; perhaps TRBD2 as D (5 bases). The CDR3 totals 15 residues. The V end lost 3 bases, the J end lost 3 bases, and 16 bases lay between the germline ends. The germline V gene has CDR1 SGHNT and CDR2 YYREEE (reference sequence). The CDR3 region has the DNA TGTGCCAGCAGCTCCATAGCGAAGTGGATCTACGAGCAGTACGTC. This sequence encodes CASSSIAKWIYEQYV.

This clone was seen once. CDR3 residues: CASSLAFAGAAGELFF. The CDR3 region has the DNA TGTGCCAGCAGCTTAGCGTTCGCCGGGGCGGCCGGGGAGCTGTTTTTT. The chain uses TRBV7-8 and TRBJ2-2; D may be TRBD1 or TRBD2 (5 bases each). The CDR3 totals 16 residues. V lost 0 bases to trimming and J lost 6 bases, with 14 bases between them. Looked up from germline, CDR1 is SGHVS and CDR2 is FQNEAQ.

The V gene is TRBV5-8, the J gene TRBJ1-5; D possibly corresponds to TRBD1 (5 bases). CDR1 is SGHTS, CDR2 YDEGEE, per germline. V lost 1 base, J lost 4 bases, and 18 bases lay in between. The CDR3 covers 17 residues. CDR3 DNA: TGTGCCAGCAGCTTGTATGGGGTGGGGGTTTGGAATCAGCCCCAGCATTTT. Its protein is CASSLYGVGVWNQPQHF.

The chain carries TRBV12-5 and TRBJ2-5; D is undetermined. Trimming cost V 6 bases and J 3 bases, with 11 bases left between them. Germline CDR1 is LGHNT and CDR2 is FRNRAP. The CDR3 runs to 13 residues. This chain's CDR3 is CASGPAGEETQYF. The CDR3 DNA follows: TGTGCTAGTGGACCGGCAGGCGAAGAGACCCAGTACTTC.

This rearrangement joins TRBV6-5 to TRBJ2-1; the D call may be TRBD1 or TRBD2 (5 bases each). The germline V and J ends were trimmed by 0 bases and 10 bases, with 13 bases remaining between them. The germline V gene has CDR1 MNHEY and CDR2 SVGAGI. This CDR3 contains 14 residues. For the CDR3, the DNA is TGTGCCAGCAGTTACTCTCCGGGACCACCGGAGCAGTTCTTC. It translates to CASSYSPGPPEQFF.

The V call is TRBV2, the J call TRBJ2-5; TRBD2 matches 8 bases. V lost 7 bases to trimming and J lost 4 bases; unmatched junction nucleotides: 5. The CDR3 is made up of 13 amino acids. The germline gives CDR1 SNHLY, CDR2 FYNNEI. CDR3 nucleotides: TGTGCCAGCAAGGGCGGGAGGAGAGAGACCCAGTACTTC. Translation: CASKGGRRETQYF.

This clone was found a few times. The V gene is TRBV5-6, the J gene TRBJ1-2; TRBD1 agrees at 12 bases. V lost 0 bases, J lost 8 bases, and 14 bases stayed unmatched. Germline CDR1 is SGHDT and CDR2 is YYEEEE. The CDR3 is 18 residues long. CDR3 DNA sequence: TGTGCCAGCAGCTTGGCCCTGGGACAGGGGGCGCGGTCCGTCGGCTACACCTTC. This sequence encodes CASSLALGQGARSVGYTF. Full variable domain (rest looked up from reference TRBV5-6 and TRBJ1-2): DAGVTQSPTHLIKTRGQQVTLRCSPKSGHDTVSWYQQALGQGPQFIFQYYEEEERQRGNFPDRFSGHQFPNYSSELNVNALLLGDSALYLCASSLALGQGARSVGYTFGSGTRLTVV.

The J gene is TRBJ2-3, the V gene TRBV5-1; 8 bases map to TRBD2. CDR3 size: 15 residues. Germline CDR1 and CDR2: SGHRS and YFSETQ. V gave up 4 bases and J gave up 4 bases; unmatched junction bases: 8. The CDR3 loop is CASSAGTSEPDTQYF. The CDR3 DNA sequence: TGCGCCAGCAGCGCGGGGACTAGTGAGCCAGATACGCAGTATTTT.

The chain uses TRBV12-5 and TRBJ2-7; D not certain. The CDR3 is 12 residues long. CDR1 is LGHNT and CDR2 is FRNRAP in the germline V gene. Trimming left V 5 bases short and J 4 bases short, with 9 bases between. CDR3 nucleotide sequence: TGTGCTAGTGGTCCGATGCTGTACGAGCAGTACGTC. It yields the protein CASGPMLYEQYV.

The CDR3 sequence: CASSAGGDYGYTF. The DNA for the CDR3 is TGTGCCAGCAGCGCCGGTGGGGATTATGGCTACACCTTC. The V call is TRBV9, the J call TRBJ1-2; D is unresolved. Per the germline V gene, CDR1 is SGDLS and CDR2 is YYNGEE. The CDR3 has 13 residues. Deletions cut 3 bases from V and 5 bases from J, with 11 bases between.

The rearrangement uses TRBV11-2 and TRBJ2-3; 10 bases agree with TRBD1. CDR1 and CDR2 (germline): SGHAT, FQNNGV. J lost 6 bases, V lost 1 base, and 4 bases had no gene match. The CDR3 extends over 15 amino acids. CDR3 amino acids: CASSLAGQGVDTQYF. CDR3 sequence (DNA): TGTGCCAGCAGCTTAGCCGGACAGGGGGTTGATACGCAGTATTTT.

V usage is TRBV6-6 and J usage is TRBJ1-4, with TRBD1 identical over 7 bases. Unmatched junction bases numbered 4, after V lost 10 bases and J lost 8 bases. The CDR3 spans 11 residues. CDR1 is MNHNY and CDR2 is SVGAGI in the germline V gene (reference sequence). The CDR3 coding sequence is TGTGCCATCAGGGGGGGAGAAAAACTGTTTTTT. Protein product: CAIRGGEKLFF.

V and J are TRBV10-2 and TRBJ1-2; D is uncertain. The V end was cut by 6 bases, the J end by 0 bases, with 8 bases between. The CDR3 extends over 13 amino acids. Germline CDR1 is WSHSY and CDR2 is SAAADI. CDR3 region: CASSLDTNYGYTF. CDR3 DNA sequence: TGCGCCAGCAGCTTAGACACTAACTATGGCTACACCTTC.

The rearrangement uses TRBV18 and TRBJ2-7; D gene unclear. The CDR3 covers 13 residues. V was cut by 1 base and J by 9 bases, with 13 bases left in between. The germline V gene encodes CDR1 KGHSH and CDR2 LQKENI. The CDR3 is CASSPQDAVGQYV. As DNA, the CDR3 is TGTGCCAGCTCACCACAGGACGCGGTCGGGCAGTACGTC.

The CDR3 sequence: CASSLLSTDTQYF. CDR3 DNA sequence: TGTGCCAGCAGCTTACTGAGCACAGATACGCAGTATTTT. This rearrangement joins TRBV7-3 to TRBJ2-3; D is uncertain. The CDR3 loop spans 13 amino acids. V was cut by 2 bases and J by 0 bases, with 3 bases left in between. In germline, CDR1 is SGHTA, CDR2 FQGTGA.

The chain links TRBV7-8 to TRBJ1-1; TRBD1 is a possible D gene (5 bases). Trimming took 1 base from V and 0 from J, leaving 9 bases between them. This CDR3 spans 15 amino acids. The V gene's germline CDR1 is SGHVS and CDR2 FQNEAQ. The CDR3 spells CASSLGGPVNTEAFF. The CDR3 DNA sequence: TGTGCCAGCAGCTTAGGGGGCCCCGTGAACACTGAAGCTTTCTTT.

This clone was detected only a few times. V usage is TRBV18 and J usage is TRBJ2-2, with D perhaps matching TRBD2 (5 bases). This CDR3 is 16 amino acids long. Per the germline V gene, CDR1 is KGHSH and CDR2 is LQKENI. V lost 3 bases and J lost 6, with 17 bases in between. The CDR3 DNA follows: TGTGCCAGCTCACCTAGCGCTGCTACAATATCCGGGGAGCTGTTTTTT. It translates to CASSPSAATISGELFF. Filled out from reference TRBV18 and TRBJ2-2, the complete variable domain reads NAGVMQNPRHLVRRRGQEARLRCSPMKGHSHVYWYRQLPEEGLKFMVYLQKENIIDESGMPKERFSAEFPKEGPSILRIQQVVRGDSAAYFCASSPSAATISGELFFGEGSRLTVL.

CDR3 amino acids: CASMPGQRNTEAFF. CDR3 DNA: TGTGCCAGCATGCCGGGGCAGAGGAACACTGAAGCTTTCTTT. The chain links TRBV9 to TRBJ1-1; D is perhaps TRBD1 (5 bases). V was cut by 6 bases and J by 1 base, with 13 bases left in between. The CDR3 contains 14 residues. The germline CDR1 and CDR2 sequences are SGDLS and YYNGEE.